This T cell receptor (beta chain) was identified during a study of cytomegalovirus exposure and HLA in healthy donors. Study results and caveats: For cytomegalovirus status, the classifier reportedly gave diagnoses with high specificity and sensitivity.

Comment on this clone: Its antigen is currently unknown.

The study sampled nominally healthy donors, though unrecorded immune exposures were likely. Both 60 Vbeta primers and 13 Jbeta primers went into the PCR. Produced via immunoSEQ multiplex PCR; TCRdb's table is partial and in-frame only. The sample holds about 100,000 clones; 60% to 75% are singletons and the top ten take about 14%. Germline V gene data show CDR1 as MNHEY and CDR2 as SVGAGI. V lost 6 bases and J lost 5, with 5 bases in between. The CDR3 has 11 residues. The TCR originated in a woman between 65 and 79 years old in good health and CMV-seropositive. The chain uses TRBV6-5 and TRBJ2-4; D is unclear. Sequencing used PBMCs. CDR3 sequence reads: CASSVENIQYF. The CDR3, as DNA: TGTGCCAGCAGCGTAGAAAACATTCAGTACTTC.